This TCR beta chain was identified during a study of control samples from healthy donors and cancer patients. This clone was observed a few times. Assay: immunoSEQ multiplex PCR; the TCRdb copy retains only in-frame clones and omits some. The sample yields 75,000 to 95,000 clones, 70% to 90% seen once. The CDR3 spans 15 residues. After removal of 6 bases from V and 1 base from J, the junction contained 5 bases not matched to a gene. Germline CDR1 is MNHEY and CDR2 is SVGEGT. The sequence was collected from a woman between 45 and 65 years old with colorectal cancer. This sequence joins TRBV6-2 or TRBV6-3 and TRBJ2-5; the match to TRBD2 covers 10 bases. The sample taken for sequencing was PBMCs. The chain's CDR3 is CASSRRTSGQETQYF. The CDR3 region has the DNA TGTGCCAGCAGCCGTAGGACTAGCGGCCAAGAGACCCAGTACTTC.